Presented here are 18 T cell receptor beta chains from one specimen sequenced in a study of blood T cell repertoires in COVID-19. Only in-frame clones appear in the TCRdb table, and some are missing; sequencing was by immunoSEQ multiplex PCR. The sample holds over 120,000 clones, roughly 80% seen once. Material for sequencing was peripheral blood. The receptor set was obtained from a woman between 65 and 79 years old with COVID-19, enrolled during active disease.

This clone was seen a few times. The V gene is TRBV5-4, the J gene TRBJ2-6, with a weak D call TRBD1 (7 bases). The CDR3 consists of 17 residues. The V and J ends lost 0 bases and 5 bases respectively, with 15 bases between them. The germline CDR1 and CDR2 sequences are SGHNT and YYREEE (reference sequence). The CDR3 nucleotides are TGTGCCAGCAGCTTGGGGGGAGACAGGGACTGGGCCAACGTCCTGACTTTC. Protein sequence: CASSLGGDRDWANVLTF.

This chain links TRBV5-1 with TRBJ2-7, with D maybe TRBD1 (5 bases). Per germline, CDR1 SGHRS and CDR2 YFSETQ. The CDR3 has 14 residues. V was trimmed by 0 bases and J by 6 bases, leaving 13 bases between them. DNA for the CDR3: TGCGCCAGCAGCTTGGAGTACAGGCCCCGCGAGCAGTACTTC. It yields the protein CASSLEYRPREQYF.

This chain joins TRBV6-2 or TRBV6-3 and TRBJ2-1; TRBD2 agrees at 8 bases. With V trimmed by 0 bases and J by 15 bases, 7 bases remained unmatched. The germline V gene encodes CDR1 MNHEY and CDR2 SVGEGT. There are 13 residues in the CDR3. The CDR3 bases are TGTGCCAGCAGTTACTCGACGGGGGGGGAACGGTTCTTC. Its translation is CASSYSTGGERFF.

The chain employs TRBV5-6 and TRBJ2-2; 11 bases align to TRBD2. The CDR3 runs 17 residues. Germline V gives CDR1 SGHDT, CDR2 YYEEEE. The junction had 14 bases not matched to a gene; V was cut back by 7 bases and J by 6 bases. The CDR3 DNA reads as TGTGCCAGCGGCGGAGCATTAGCGGGGGGGCCTTCCGGGGAGCTGTTTTTT. Its protein product is CASGGALAGGPSGELFF.

The chain joins TRBV5-1 to TRBJ2-3; maybe TRBD2 (6 bases). This CDR3 has 16 residues. Germline V gene data show CDR1 as SGHRS and CDR2 as YFSETQ. Trimming removed 0 bases at V and 2 bases at J, with 13 bases between. DNA for the CDR3: TGCGCCAGCAGCTTGGCGGGCGGGGCCAACACAGATACGCAGTATTTT. It is translated as CASSLAGGANTDTQYF.

The rearrangement uses TRBV9 and TRBJ1-1; the D is unclear. This CDR3 contains 12 residues. The V gene lost 0 bases and the J gene lost 7 bases, with 7 bases spanning the gap. Germline CDR1 and CDR2: SGDLS and YYNGEE. CDR3 residues: CASSVATGEAFF. For the CDR3, the DNA is TGTGCCAGCAGCGTAGCTACGGGTGAAGCTTTCTTT. The full variable domain, rest sourced from reference TRBV9 and TRBJ1-1, is DSGVTQTPKHLITATGQRVTLRCSPRSGDLSVYWYQQSLDQGLQFLIQYYNGEERAKGNILERFSAQQFPDLHSELNLSSLELGDSALYFCASSVATGEAFFGQGTRLTVV.

The V gene is TRBV5-1, the J gene TRBJ1-3; D is perhaps TRBD1 (5 bases). This CDR3 is 16 amino acids long. The V end was cut by 3 bases, the J end by 0 bases, with 13 bases between. The germline V gene has CDR1 SGHRS and CDR2 YFSETQ. CDR3 bases: TGCGCCAGCAGCTCCCCCGACAGCAACTCTGGAAACACCATATATTTT. This gives the protein CASSSPDSNSGNTIYF.

This sequence joins TRBV28 and TRBJ1-1, with D possibly being TRBD1 (5 bases). V lost 2 bases, J lost 2 bases, and 9 bases lay in between. Germline V gene lookup returns CDR1 MDHEN and CDR2 SYDVKM. The CDR3 consists of 14 residues. CDR3 nucleotides: TGTGCCAGCAGTTTACCAGGGATAAACACTGAAGCTTTCTTT. This encodes CASSLPGINTEAFF.

The chain employs TRBV7-2 and TRBJ1-5; 11 positions agree with TRBD1. V gave up 4 bases and J gave up 9 bases; unmatched junction bases: 5. Germline CDR1 and CDR2: SGHTA and FQGNSA. CDR3 length equals 14 residues. The DNA for the CDR3 is TGTGCCAGCAGCTCAGGACAGGGGGCCGCGCCCCAGCATTTT. This sequence encodes CASSSGQGAAPQHF. The whole variable domain, filled in from reference TRBV7-2 and TRBJ1-5, reads GAGVSQSPSNKVTEKGKDVELRCDPISGHTALYWYRQSLGQGLEFLIYFQGNSAPDKSGLPSDRFSAERTGGSVSTLTIQRTQQEDSAVYLCASSSGQGAAPQHFGDGTRLSIL.

This chain uses TRBV5-1 with TRBJ1-2; tentatively, D is TRBD1 (6 bases). Germline V gene sequence: CDR1 SGHRS, CDR2 YFSETQ. This CDR3 region has 15 residues. V lost 0 bases to trimming and J lost 7 bases, with 16 bases between them. The CDR3 DNA follows: TGCGCCAGCAGCTTGGAACAGGGCCTTGGGGGTGGCTACACCTTC. It yields the protein CASSLEQGLGGGYTF.

The V call is TRBV21-1, the J call TRBJ1-1; no check of the table's D call, TRBD1, against the DNA was made. TRBV21-1 is a listed pseudogene. CDR3 size: 14 residues. The CDR3 protein is CADGAGQGATEAFF. The DNA for the CDR3 is TGTGCAGATGGAGCGGGACAGGGGGCCACTGAAGCTTTCTTT.

The gene calls are TRBV2 and TRBJ2-3, with TRBD2 matching 11 bases. Trimming took 6 bases from V and 9 from J; bases not matched to a gene: 14. Germline values: CDR1 SNHLY, CDR2 FYNNEI. This CDR3 comprises 16 residues. The CDR3: CASSDRTSGLGGTQYF. CDR3 DNA: TGTGCCAGCAGCGACCGGACTAGCGGGCTAGGGGGGACGCAGTATTTT.

The chain links TRBV19 to TRBJ1-2, with 9 bases fitting TRBD1. V trimming: 6 bases; J trimming: 4 bases; junction bases outside the gene matches: 9. Germline V gene data show CDR1 as LNHDA and CDR2 as SQIVND (reference sequence). This CDR3 comprises 15 residues. In DNA, the CDR3 is TGTGCCAGTAGGGACCGGGACAGGGCTGGCTATGGCTACACCTTC. This sequence encodes CASRDRDRAGYGYTF.

The rearrangement uses TRBV9 and TRBJ1-3, with D hard to call. This CDR3 is built from 16 residues. The V and J ends lost 0 bases and 0 bases respectively, with 10 bases between them. CDR1 SGDLS and CDR2 YYNGEE come from the germline V gene. The CDR3: CASSVEPVFSGNTIYF. In nucleotides, the CDR3 is TGTGCCAGCAGCGTAGAGCCCGTCTTCTCTGGAAACACCATATATTTT. Based on the CDR3 plus reference TRBV9 and TRBJ1-3, the full variable domain is DSGVTQTPKHLITATGQRVTLRCSPRSGDLSVYWYQQSLDQGLQFLIQYYNGEERAKGNILERFSAQQFPDLHSELNLSSLELGDSALYFCASSVEPVFSGNTIYFGEGSWLTVV.

This clone has just one count. The chain employs TRBV19 and TRBJ2-2, with 9 bases lining up with TRBD1. From germline, CDR1 is LNHDA and CDR2 SQIVND (reference sequence). The CDR3 loop spans 14 amino acids. V lost 6 bases and J lost 5; bases outside the gene matches: 4. The CDR3 sequence is CASRETGGTGELFF. The CDR3 DNA reads as TGTGCCAGTAGGGAGACAGGGGGGACCGGGGAGCTGTTTTTT.

V usage is TRBV5-1 and J usage is TRBJ1-2, with 7 positions matching TRBD1. The CDR3 totals 12 residues. The trim removed 7 bases at V and 2 bases at J, leaving 2 bases unmatched. Germline V CDR1 and CDR2: SGHRS, YFSETQ. CDR3 DNA sequence: TGCGCCAGCCGGGACAGCAACTATGGCTACACCTTC. Its protein is CASRDSNYGYTF.

J is TRBJ2-7 and V is TRBV2; D is perhaps TRBD2 (6 bases). Germline V gene lookup returns CDR1 SNHLY and CDR2 FYNNEI. The CDR3 is 11 amino acids. Trimming took 9 bases from V and 2 from J, leaving 8 bases between them. CDR3 in DNA: TGTGCCAGGGGACTGACCTACGAGCAGTACTTC. Its translation: CARGLTYEQYF.

The V call is TRBV7-2, the J call TRBJ1-2, with D uncertain. Trimming took off 6 bases at V and 0 bases at J, with 5 bases between the two ends. The V gene's germline CDR1 is SGHTA and CDR2 FQGNSA. The CDR3 is 12 residues long. Here the CDR3 reads CASRQPNYGYTF. The CDR3 DNA reads TGTGCCAGCAGACAGCCTAACTATGGCTACACCTTC.